The 3 T cell receptor beta chains below were found in one sample sequenced in a study of blood T cells in healthy people across ages. The authors ran a second PCR of roughly 7 to 11 cycles using a sample-barcoded 5' primer and a J-beta primer mix. TCRdb ran MiXCR on the 5' RACE reads and lists one entry per CDR3 protein. The data hold around 670,000 distinct CDR3 sequences, with 25% to 35% observed a single time. Material: blood. These receptors all come from an elderly woman in good health.

This clonotype was seen a handful of times. J is TRBJ1-6 and V is TRBV5-1; TRBD1 matches at 7 bases. The CDR3 has 15 residues. V dropped 0 bases and J dropped 7; count of bases not matched to a gene: 4. Germline V lookup: CDR1 SGHRS, CDR2 YFSETQ. CDR3 DNA sequence: TGCGCCAGCAGCTTGGGACAGGGCTGGAATTCACCCCTCCACTTT. Amino acid sequence: CASSLGQGWNSPLHF.

V is TRBV13 and J is TRBJ2-1, with 10 bases fitting TRBD2. The V gene end was trimmed by 4 bases and the J gene end by 9 bases; junction bases not matched to a gene: 9. This CDR3 region has 15 residues. Germline V CDR1 and CDR2: PRHDT, FYEKMQ (reference sequence). For the CDR3, the DNA is TGTGCCAGCAGCTCGGGGAGCGGGGGGGCCGCTGAGCAGTTCTTC. Translated, it gives CASSSGSGGAAEQFF.

The chain recombines TRBV12-3 or TRBV12-4 with TRBJ2-3; D might be TRBD1 (6 bases). The V end was cut by 8 bases, the J end by 2 bases, with 14 bases between. The CDR3 totals 14 residues. CDR3 DNA sequence: TGTGCCAGCGGGTATCAGGGGTCCACAGATACGCAGTATTTT. It translates to CASGYQGSTDTQYF.